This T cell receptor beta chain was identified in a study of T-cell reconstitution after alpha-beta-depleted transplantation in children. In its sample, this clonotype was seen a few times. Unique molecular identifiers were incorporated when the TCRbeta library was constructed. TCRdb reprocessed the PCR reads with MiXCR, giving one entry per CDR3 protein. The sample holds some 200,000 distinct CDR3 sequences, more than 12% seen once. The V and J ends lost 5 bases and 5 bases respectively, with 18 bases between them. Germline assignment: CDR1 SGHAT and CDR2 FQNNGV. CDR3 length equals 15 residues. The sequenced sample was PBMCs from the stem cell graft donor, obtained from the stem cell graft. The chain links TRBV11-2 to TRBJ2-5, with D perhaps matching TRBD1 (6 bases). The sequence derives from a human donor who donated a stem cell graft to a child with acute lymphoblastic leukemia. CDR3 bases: TGTGCCAGCAGCCCTCGGGGACAATGGGAGGAGACCCAGTACTTC. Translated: CASSPRGQWEETQYF.